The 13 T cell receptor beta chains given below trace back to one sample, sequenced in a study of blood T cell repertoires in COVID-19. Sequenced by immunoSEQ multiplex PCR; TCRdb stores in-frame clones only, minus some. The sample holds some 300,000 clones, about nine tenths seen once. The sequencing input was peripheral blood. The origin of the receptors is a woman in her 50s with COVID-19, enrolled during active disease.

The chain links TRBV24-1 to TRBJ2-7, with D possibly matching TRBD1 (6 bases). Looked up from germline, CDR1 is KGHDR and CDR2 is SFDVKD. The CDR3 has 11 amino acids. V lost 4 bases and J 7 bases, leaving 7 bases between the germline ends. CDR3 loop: CATSDRGEQYF. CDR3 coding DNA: TGTGCCACCAGTGACAGGGGTGAGCAGTACTTC.

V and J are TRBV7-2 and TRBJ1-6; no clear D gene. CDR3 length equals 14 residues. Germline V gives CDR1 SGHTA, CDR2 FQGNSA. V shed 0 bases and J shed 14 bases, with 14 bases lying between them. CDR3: CASSLAYASQSLHF. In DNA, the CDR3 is TGTGCCAGCAGCTTAGCGTACGCCAGTCAATCCCTCCACTTT.

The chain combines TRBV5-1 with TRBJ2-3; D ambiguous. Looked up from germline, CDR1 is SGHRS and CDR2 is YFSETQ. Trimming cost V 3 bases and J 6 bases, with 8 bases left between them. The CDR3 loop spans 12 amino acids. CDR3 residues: CASSSQVDTQYF. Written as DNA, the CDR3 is TGCGCCAGCAGCTCCCAGGTTGATACGCAGTATTTT.

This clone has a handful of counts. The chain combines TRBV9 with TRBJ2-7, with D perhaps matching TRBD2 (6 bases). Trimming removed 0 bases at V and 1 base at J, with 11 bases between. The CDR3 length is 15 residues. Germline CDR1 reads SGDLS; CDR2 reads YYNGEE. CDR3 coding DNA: TGTGCCAGCAGCGTAGGGGACTTTTTATCCTACGAGCAGTACTTC. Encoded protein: CASSVGDFLSYEQYF.

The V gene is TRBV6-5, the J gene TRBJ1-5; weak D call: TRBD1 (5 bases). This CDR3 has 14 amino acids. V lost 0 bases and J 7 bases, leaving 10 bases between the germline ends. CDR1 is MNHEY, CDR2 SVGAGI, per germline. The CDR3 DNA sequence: TGTGCCAGCAGTTACTCGAGAACAGGCCAGCCCCAGCATTTT. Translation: CASSYSRTGQPQHF.

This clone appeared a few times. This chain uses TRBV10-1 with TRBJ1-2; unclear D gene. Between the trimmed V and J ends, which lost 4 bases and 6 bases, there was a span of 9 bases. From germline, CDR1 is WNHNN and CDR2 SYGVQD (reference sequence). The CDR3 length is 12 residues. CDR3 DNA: TGCGCCAGCAGTGCGGAGCGCCATGGCTACACCTTC. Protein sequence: CASSAERHGYTF.

DNA of the CDR3: TGCGCCAGCAGCCGGGGACAGGGCTTATATAATTCACCCCTCCACTTT. It specifies CASSRGQGLYNSPLHF. This chain joins TRBV5-1 and TRBJ1-6; 9 bases fit TRBD1. The CDR3 has 16 residues. The V segment lost 4 bases and the J segment 4 bases; nucleotides outside the gene matches: 6. In germline, CDR1 is SGHRS, CDR2 YFSETQ.

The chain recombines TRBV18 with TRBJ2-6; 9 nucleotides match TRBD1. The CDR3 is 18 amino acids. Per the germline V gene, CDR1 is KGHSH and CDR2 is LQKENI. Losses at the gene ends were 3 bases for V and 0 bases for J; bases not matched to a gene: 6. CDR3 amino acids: CASSPFDRGVSGANVLTF. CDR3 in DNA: TGTGCCAGCTCACCGTTCGACAGGGGGGTCTCTGGGGCCAACGTCCTGACTTTC.

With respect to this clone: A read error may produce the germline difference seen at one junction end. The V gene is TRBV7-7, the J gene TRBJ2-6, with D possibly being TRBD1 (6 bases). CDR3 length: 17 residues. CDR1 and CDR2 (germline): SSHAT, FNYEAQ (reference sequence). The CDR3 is CASSPVLQGSGANVLTF. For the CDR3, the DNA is TGTGCTAGCAGCCCCGTCCTACAGGGTTCTGGGGCCAACGTCCTGACTTTC.

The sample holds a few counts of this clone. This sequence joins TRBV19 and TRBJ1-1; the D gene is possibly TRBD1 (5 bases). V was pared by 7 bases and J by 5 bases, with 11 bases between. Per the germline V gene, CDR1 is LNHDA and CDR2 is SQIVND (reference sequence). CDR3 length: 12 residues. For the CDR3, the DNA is TGTGCCAGTAAGTCAGGGAGGACTGAAGCTTTCTTT. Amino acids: CASKSGRTEAFF. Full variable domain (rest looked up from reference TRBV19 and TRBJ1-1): DGGITQSPKYLFRKEGQNVTLSCEQNLNHDAMYWYRQDPGQGLRLIYYSQIVNDFQKGDIAEGYSVSREKKESFPLTVTSAQKNPTAFYLCASKSGRTEAFFGQGTRLTVV.

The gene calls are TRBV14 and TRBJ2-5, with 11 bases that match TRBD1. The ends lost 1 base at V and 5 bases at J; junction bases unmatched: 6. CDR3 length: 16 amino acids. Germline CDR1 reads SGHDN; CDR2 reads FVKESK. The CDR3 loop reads CASSQGRTGGRETQYF. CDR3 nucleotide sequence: TGTGCCAGCAGCCAAGGTCGGACAGGGGGCCGGGAGACCCAGTACTTC.

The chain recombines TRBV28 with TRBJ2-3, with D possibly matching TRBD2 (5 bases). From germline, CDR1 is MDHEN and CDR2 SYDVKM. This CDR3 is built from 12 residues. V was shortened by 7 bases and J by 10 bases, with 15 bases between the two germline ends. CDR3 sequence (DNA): TGTGCCAGCACCGCTGGACTTCCCGCGCAGTATTTT. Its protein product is CASTAGLPAQYF.

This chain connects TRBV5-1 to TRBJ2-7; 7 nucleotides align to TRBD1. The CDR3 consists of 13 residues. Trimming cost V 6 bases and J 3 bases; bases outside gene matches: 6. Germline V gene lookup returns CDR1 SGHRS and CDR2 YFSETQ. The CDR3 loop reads CASTEPGGYEQYF. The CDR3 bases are TGCGCCAGCACCGAGCCAGGGGGCTACGAGCAGTACTTC.